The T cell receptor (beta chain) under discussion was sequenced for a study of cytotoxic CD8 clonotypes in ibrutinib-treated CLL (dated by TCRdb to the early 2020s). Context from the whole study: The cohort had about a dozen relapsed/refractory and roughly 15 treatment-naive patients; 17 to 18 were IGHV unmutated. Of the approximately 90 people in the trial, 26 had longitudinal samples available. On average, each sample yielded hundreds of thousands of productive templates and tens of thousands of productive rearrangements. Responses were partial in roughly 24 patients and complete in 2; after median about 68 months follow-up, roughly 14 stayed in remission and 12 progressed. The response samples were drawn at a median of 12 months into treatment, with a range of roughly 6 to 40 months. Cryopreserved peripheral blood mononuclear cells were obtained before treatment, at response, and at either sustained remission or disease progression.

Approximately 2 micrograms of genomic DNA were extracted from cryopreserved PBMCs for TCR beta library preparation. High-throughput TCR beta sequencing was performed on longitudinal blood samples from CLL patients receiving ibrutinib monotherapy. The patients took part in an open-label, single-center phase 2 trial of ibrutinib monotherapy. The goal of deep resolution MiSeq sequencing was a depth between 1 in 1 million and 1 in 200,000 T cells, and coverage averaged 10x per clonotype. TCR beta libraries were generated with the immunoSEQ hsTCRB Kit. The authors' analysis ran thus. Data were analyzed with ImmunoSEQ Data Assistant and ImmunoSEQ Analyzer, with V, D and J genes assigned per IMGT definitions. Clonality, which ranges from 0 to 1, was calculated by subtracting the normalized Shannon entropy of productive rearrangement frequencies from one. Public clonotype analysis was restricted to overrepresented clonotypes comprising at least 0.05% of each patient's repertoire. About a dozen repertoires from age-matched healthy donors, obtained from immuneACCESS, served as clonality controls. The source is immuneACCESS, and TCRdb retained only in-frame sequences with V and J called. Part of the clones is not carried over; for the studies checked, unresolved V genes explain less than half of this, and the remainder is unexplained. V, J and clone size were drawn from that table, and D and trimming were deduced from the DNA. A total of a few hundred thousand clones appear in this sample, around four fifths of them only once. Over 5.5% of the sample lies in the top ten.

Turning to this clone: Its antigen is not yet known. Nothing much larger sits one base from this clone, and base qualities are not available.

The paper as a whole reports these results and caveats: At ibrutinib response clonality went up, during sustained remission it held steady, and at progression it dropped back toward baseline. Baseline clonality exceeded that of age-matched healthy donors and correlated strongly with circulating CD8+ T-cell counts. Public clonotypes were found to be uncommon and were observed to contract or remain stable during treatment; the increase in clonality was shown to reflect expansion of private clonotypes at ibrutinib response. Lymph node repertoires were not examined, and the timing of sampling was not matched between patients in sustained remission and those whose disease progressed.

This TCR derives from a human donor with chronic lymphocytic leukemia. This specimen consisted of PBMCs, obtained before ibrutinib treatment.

DNA sequence: TGTGCCAGCAGTTTACAGGAATGGCAGGGTGGGAGTGAGCAGTTCTTC. Its protein is CASSLQEWQGGSEQFF. Recombination linked TRBV28 to TRBJ2-1; the D segment may tentatively be TRBD1 or TRBD2, each giving 5 matched bases. Based on the germline V gene, the CDR1 and CDR2 sequences are MDHEN and SYDVKM. Deletion took 2 bases off V and 9 bases off J, with a span of 20 bases between the germline ends. The CDR3 spans 16 residues, from the cysteine through the phenylalanine. The read is trimmed to its CDR3 DNA, 48 bases read in frame from base 1.